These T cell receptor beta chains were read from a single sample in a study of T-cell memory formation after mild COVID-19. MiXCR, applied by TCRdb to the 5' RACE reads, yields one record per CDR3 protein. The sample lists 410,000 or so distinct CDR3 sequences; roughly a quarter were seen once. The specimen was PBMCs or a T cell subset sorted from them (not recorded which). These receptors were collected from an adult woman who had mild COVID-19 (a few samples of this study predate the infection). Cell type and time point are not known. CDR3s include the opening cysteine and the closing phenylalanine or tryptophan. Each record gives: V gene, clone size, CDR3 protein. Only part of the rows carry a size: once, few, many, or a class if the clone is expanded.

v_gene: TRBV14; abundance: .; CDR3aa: CASSQASGGTEAFF
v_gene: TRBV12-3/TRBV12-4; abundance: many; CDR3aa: CASSFGGGGYNEQFF
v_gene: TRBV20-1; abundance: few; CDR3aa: CSAELAEHYNEQFF
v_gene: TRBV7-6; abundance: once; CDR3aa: CASQPQGIPYNEQFF
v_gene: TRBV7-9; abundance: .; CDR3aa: CASSSRGLLDTEAFF
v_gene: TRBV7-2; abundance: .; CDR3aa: CASSPQGAVNTEAFF
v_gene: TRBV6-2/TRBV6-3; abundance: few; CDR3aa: CASNNGVALHF
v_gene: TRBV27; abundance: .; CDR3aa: CASSPRDRGRDTQYF
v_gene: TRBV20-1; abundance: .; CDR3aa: CSARDFRVHYGYTF
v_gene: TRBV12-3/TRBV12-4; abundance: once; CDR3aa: CASSPPPLGEKLFF
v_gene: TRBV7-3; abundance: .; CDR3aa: CASSSSLVGGYNEQFF
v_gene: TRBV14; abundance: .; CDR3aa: CASSQVDRVYNEQFF
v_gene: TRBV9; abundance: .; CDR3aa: CACSVGSGDAQYF
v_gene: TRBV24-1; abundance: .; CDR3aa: CATEAGGSYNEQFF
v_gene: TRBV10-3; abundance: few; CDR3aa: CAISPGQSGDEQYF
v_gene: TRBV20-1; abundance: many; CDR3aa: CSARGTGDTEAFF
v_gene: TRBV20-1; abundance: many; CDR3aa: CSATPGRGLANEQFF
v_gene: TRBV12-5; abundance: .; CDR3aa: CASGLYSENEQFF
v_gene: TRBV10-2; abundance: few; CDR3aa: CASSESQRGGEQYF
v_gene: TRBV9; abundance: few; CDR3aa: CASSVATSGLAGIEQYF
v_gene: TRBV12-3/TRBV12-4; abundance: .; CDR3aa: CASYRTGNTEAFF
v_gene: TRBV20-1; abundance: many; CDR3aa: CSARSGSQETQYF
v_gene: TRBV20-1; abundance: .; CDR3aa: CSALDRLAKNIQYF
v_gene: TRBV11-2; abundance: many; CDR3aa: CASGIAGGPGNEQFF
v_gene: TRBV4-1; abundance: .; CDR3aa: CASSQGAAGNTGELFF